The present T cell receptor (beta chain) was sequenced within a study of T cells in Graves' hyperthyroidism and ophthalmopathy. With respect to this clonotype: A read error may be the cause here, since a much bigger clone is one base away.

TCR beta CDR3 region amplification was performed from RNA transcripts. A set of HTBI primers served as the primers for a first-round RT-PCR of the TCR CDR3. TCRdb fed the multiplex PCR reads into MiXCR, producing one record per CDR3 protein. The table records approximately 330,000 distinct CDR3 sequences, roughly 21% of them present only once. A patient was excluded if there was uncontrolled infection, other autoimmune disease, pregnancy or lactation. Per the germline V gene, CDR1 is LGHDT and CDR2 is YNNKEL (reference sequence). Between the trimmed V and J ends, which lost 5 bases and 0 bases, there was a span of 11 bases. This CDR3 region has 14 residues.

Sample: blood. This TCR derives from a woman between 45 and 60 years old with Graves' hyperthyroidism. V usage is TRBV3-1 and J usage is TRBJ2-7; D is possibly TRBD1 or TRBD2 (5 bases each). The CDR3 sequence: CASSKSGASYEQYF. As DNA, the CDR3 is TGTGCCAGCAGCAAGTCCGGGGCCTCCTACGAGCAGTACTTC.